This T cell receptor beta chain was documented in a study of T cell responses to AZD1222 COVID-19 vaccine. Assay: immunoSEQ multiplex PCR; the TCRdb copy retains only in-frame clones and omits some. The table lists roughly 120,000 clones, 86% of them singletons, with 3% in the top ten. Germline lookup yields CDR1 LGHDT and CDR2 YNNKEL (reference sequence). J was trimmed by 0 bases and V by 4 bases; bases with no gene match: 4. The CDR3 spans 15 residues. V and J are TRBV3-1 (or the pseudogene TRBV3-2) and TRBJ1-2; 8 positions agree with TRBD1. The sample was peripheral blood, taken 28 days after the second AZD1222 dose. This receptor was identified in an adult who received the AZD1222 COVID-19 vaccine. The CDR3 here is CASSPWTGPNYGYTF. DNA for the CDR3: TGTGCCAGCAGCCCGTGGACAGGGCCTAACTATGGCTACACCTTC.